This entry lists 17 T cell receptor beta chains sequenced from one sample in a study of T cells after posttransplantation cyclophosphamide. Profiled with immunoSEQ multiplex PCR; TCRdb holds only in-frame clones, not every one. The sample was found to contain tens of thousands of clones, and every one recurs. The sequenced material came from PBMCs. The source of these receptors is a man in his forties or fifties in good health, CMV-negative, and a related stem cell transplant donor.

This clone was seen at least ten times. V gene TRBV10-2 combines with J gene TRBJ2-3, with 7 bases fitting TRBD2. Losses at the gene ends were 3 bases for V and 6 bases for J; bases not matched to a gene: 9. Germline V gene data show CDR1 as WSHSY and CDR2 as SAAADI. CDR3 length equals 15 residues. The CDR3 DNA reads TGCGCCAGCAGTGATGGGACTCAGGGAGGGGATACGCAGTATTTT. Its translation: CASSDGTQGGDTQYF.

This clone was seen repeatedly, ten times or more. The chain recombines TRBV19 with TRBJ1-4; D not certain. Trimming cost V 6 bases and J 6 bases, with 17 bases left between them. The germline V gene encodes CDR1 LNHDA and CDR2 SQIVND (reference sequence). The CDR3 runs 15 residues. CDR3: CASSGSGGGHEKLFF. The CDR3 nucleotides read TGTGCCAGTAGCGGGTCAGGTGGAGGGCATGAAAAACTGTTTTTT.

In its sample, this clone was seen many times. The CDR3 nucleotides read TGTGCCAGTAGTAACCAACCGACAGGGCTAAAGTACTTC. It encodes CASSNQPTGLKYF. The chain joins TRBV19 to TRBJ2-7, with TRBD1 identical over 7 bases. Per germline, CDR1 LNHDA and CDR2 SQIVND (reference sequence). This CDR3 contains 13 residues. The V segment lost 4 bases and the J segment 11 bases; nucleotides outside the gene matches: 11.

This clone came up a few times. As DNA, the CDR3 is TGCGCCAGCAGCCGCGGACTAGCGGGAGTCTATTTT. Its protein product is CASSRGLAGVYF. V usage is TRBV5-1 and J usage is TRBJ2-3; 13 bases are shared with TRBD2. The CDR3 sequence is 12 residues long. Germline trimming cut 4 bases from V and 15 bases from J; bases unmatched to any gene: 5. Germline CDR1 SGHRS, CDR2 YFSETQ.

This clone was recorded at least ten times. This chain joins TRBV6-1 and TRBJ1-5; the match to TRBD1 covers 7 bases. The CDR3 sequence is 14 residues long. The germline CDR1 and CDR2 sequences are MNHNS and SASEGT. With 1 base clipped from V and 7 bases from J, the junction kept 4 bases outside the gene matches. CDR3 in amino acids: CASSEDRGWQPQHF. The DNA for the CDR3 is TGTGCCAGCAGTGAAGACAGGGGTTGGCAGCCCCAGCATTTT.

This clone was recorded at least ten times. The rearrangement uses TRBV27 and TRBJ1-6; possibly TRBD1 for D (6 bases). CDR3 length: 15 residues. The germline gives CDR1 MNHEY, CDR2 SMNVEV (reference sequence). Trimming pared 4 bases from V and 9 bases from J, leaving 16 bases between. The CDR3, as DNA: TGTGCCAGCAGTTCATCTGGGCCAGGGGTTTCACCCCTCCACTTT. As protein: CASSSSGPGVSPLHF.

At least ten counts were recorded for this clone. J is TRBJ1-2 and V is TRBV14; 7 nucleotides align to TRBD1. The junction had 13 bases not matched to a gene; V was cut back by 5 bases and J by 4 bases. The CDR3 has 16 residues. CDR1 is SGHDN and CDR2 is FVKESK in the germline V gene. CDR3 DNA: TGTGCCAGCAGCGAAGGACAGGCGAGGTCGGGCTATGGCTACACCTTC. Its translation is CASSEGQARSGYGYTF.

There are many counts of this clone. The chain is built from TRBV11-2 and TRBJ2-7; 7 bases align to TRBD1. The CDR3 covers 14 residues. Germline CDR1 SGHAT, CDR2 FQNNGV. V trimming: 2 bases; J trimming: 2 bases; junction bases outside the gene matches: 3. DNA for the CDR3: TGTGCCAGCAGCTTAAACACAGGGGCCTACGAGCAGTACTTC. Translating it yields CASSLNTGAYEQYF.

This clone has a count of ten or more. The chain recombines TRBV6-5 with TRBJ1-2, with D tentatively TRBD1 (5 bases). The V end lost 11 bases, the J end lost 3 bases, and 16 bases lay between the germline ends. Germline CDR1 is MNHEY and CDR2 is SVGAGI. The CDR3 is 13 amino acids. For the CDR3, the DNA is TGTGCCGTCCGCCTCGGCAGGGACTATGGCTACACCTTC. Its translation: CAVRLGRDYGYTF.

This clone was picked up many times. The rearrangement joins TRBV5-1 to TRBJ1-1; D perhaps matches TRBD1 (6 bases). CDR1 and CDR2 (germline): SGHRS, YFSETQ. The CDR3 consists of 13 residues. Between the trimmed V and J ends, which lost 3 bases and 0 bases, there was a span of 6 bases. This chain's CDR3 is CASSWGLNTEAFF. DNA of the CDR3: TGCGCCAGCAGCTGGGGGCTGAACACTGAAGCTTTCTTT.

This clone was seen many times. This chain connects TRBV7-9 to TRBJ1-5; D not certain. CDR3 length: 12 residues. Per the germline V gene, CDR1 is SEHNR and CDR2 is FQNEAQ (reference sequence). V was cut by 3 bases and J by 4 bases, with 4 bases left in between. CDR3 in amino acids: CASSFPNQPQHF. CDR3 sequence (DNA): TGTGCCAGCAGCTTCCCAAATCAGCCCCAGCATTTT.

The rearrangement uses TRBV2 and TRBJ2-3; 11 nucleotides line up with TRBD1. Unmatched junction bases numbered 5, after V lost 5 bases and J lost 4 bases. CDR1 and CDR2 (germline): SNHLY, FYNNEI. The CDR3 extends over 15 amino acids. In nucleotides, the CDR3 is TGTGCCAGCAGTCCGGGGGGACAGGGGGCAGATACGCAGTATTTT. It specifies CASSPGGQGADTQYF.

This clone has more than one count but fewer than ten. This chain links TRBV9 with TRBJ2-1; TRBD2 aligns across 8 bases. Germline CDR1 SGDLS, CDR2 YYNGEE. This CDR3 comprises 15 residues. Unmatched junction bases numbered 6, after V lost 4 bases and J lost 3 bases. The CDR3 bases are TGTGCCAGCAGCCCAAGCGGGGGAAGCTACAATGAGCAGTTCTTC. Translating it yields CASSPSGGSYNEQFF. The variable domain in full, completed from reference TRBV9 and TRBJ2-1, reads DSGVTQTPKHLITATGQRVTLRCSPRSGDLSVYWYQQSLDQGLQFLIQYYNGEERAKGNILERFSAQQFPDLHSELNLSSLELGDSALYFCASSPSGGSYNEQFFGPGTRLTVL.

This clone has only a few counts. The rearrangement joins TRBV2 to TRBJ2-1; perhaps TRBD2 as D (5 bases). V lost 6 bases, J lost 7 bases, and 10 bases lay in between. From germline, CDR1 is SNHLY and CDR2 FYNNEI. The CDR3 loop spans 12 amino acids. The CDR3 coding sequence is TGTGCCAGCAGGGGAGTTGGGAATGAGCAGTTCTTC. This translates into CASRGVGNEQFF. Together with reference TRBV2 and TRBJ2-1, the CDR3 gives the full variable domain: EPEVTQTPSHQVTQMGQEVILRCVPISNHLYFYWYRQILGQKVEFLVSFYNNEISEKSEIFDDQFSVERPDGSNFTLKIRSTKLEDSAMYFCASRGVGNEQFFGPGTRLTVL.

This clone was observed at least ten times. CDR3 region: CSDGTGRTEAFF. In nucleotides, the CDR3 is TGCAGCGATGGGACAGGGAGGACTGAAGCTTTCTTT. The rearrangement links TRBV29-1 to TRBJ1-1; 9 positions match TRBD1. Germline V gene lookup returns CDR1 SQVTM and CDR2 ANQGSEA. J was trimmed by 5 bases and V by 7 bases; bases with no gene match: 5. This CDR3 has 12 residues.

This clone was seen many times. The chain links TRBV10-3 to TRBJ2-7, with a possible D match to TRBD1 (5 bases). There are 14 residues in the CDR3. Trimming shortened V by 2 bases and J by 7 bases, and 15 bases separated the two germline ends. Germline V gives CDR1 ENHRY, CDR2 SYGVKD. The CDR3 protein is CAISEGRAVEEQYF. The CDR3 coding sequence is TGTGCCATCAGTGAGGGCAGGGCGGTAGAAGAGCAGTACTTC.

This clone came up many times. CDR3 region: CASSPEGALGAYGYTF. As DNA, the CDR3 is TGTGCCAGCAGCCCCGAAGGGGCCTTGGGTGCCTATGGCTACACCTTC. The chain carries TRBV7-3 and TRBJ1-2; a possible D gene is TRBD1 (5 bases). Between the trimmed V and J ends, which lost 5 bases and 4 bases, there was a span of 20 bases. The CDR3 is made up of 16 amino acids. Germline CDR1 reads SGHTA; CDR2 reads FQGTGA.